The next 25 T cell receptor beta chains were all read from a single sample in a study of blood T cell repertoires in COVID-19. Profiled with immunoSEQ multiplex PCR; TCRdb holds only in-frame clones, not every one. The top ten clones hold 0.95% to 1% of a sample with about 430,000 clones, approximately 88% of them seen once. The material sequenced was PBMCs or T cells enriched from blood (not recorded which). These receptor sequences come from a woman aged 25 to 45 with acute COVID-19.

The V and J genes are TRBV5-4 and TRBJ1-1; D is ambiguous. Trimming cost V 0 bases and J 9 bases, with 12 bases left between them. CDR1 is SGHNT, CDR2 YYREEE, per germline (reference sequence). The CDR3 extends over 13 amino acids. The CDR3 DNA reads TGTGCCAGCAGCTTGGCCGGAGGAAACCAAGCTTTCTTT. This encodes CASSLAGGNQAFF.

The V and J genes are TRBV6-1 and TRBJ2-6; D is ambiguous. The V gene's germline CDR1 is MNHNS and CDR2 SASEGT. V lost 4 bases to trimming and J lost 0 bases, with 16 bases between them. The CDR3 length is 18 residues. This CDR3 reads CASSVSPNTSSGANVLTF. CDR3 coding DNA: TGTGCCAGCAGTGTAAGCCCTAATACCTCCTCTGGGGCCAACGTCCTGACTTTC.

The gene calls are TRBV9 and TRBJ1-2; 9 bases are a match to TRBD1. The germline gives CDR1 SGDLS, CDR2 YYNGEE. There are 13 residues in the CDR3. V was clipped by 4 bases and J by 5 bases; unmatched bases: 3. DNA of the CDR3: TGTGCCAGCAGCCGGGACAGGGAGTATGGCTACACCTTC. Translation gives CASSRDREYGYTF.

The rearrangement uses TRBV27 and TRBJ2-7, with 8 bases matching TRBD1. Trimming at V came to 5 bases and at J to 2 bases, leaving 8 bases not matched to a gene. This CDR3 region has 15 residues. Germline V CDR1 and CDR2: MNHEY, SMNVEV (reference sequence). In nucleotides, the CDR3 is TGTGCCAGCAGTCCAAGGACAGGGACGACCTACGAGCAGTACTTC. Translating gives CASSPRTGTTYEQYF.

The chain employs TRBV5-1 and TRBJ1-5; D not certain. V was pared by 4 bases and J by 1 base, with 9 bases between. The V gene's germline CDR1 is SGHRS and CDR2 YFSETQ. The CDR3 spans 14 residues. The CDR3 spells CASSPDGSNQPQHF. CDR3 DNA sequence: TGCGCCAGCAGCCCCGACGGGAGCAATCAGCCCCAGCATTTT.

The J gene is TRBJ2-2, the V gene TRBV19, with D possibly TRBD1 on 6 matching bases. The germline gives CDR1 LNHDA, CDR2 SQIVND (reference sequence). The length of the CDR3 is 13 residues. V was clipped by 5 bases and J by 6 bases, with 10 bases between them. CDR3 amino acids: CASSVQGPGELFF. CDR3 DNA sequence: TGTGCCAGTAGTGTACAGGGACCCGGGGAGCTGTTTTTT.

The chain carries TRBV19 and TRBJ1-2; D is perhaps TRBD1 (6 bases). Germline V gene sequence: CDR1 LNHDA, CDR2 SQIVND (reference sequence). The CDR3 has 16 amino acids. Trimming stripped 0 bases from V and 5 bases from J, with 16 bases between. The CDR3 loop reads CASSIDRGQLDYGYTF. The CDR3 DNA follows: TGTGCCAGTAGTATAGATCGTGGACAGCTCGATTATGGCTACACCTTC.

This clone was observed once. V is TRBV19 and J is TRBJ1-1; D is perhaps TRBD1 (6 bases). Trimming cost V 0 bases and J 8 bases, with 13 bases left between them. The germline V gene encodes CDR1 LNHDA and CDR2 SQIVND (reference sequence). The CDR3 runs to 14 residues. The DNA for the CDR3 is TGTGCCAGTAGTATAGATCTTGGCAGGGGCGAAGCTTTCTTT. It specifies CASSIDLGRGEAFF.

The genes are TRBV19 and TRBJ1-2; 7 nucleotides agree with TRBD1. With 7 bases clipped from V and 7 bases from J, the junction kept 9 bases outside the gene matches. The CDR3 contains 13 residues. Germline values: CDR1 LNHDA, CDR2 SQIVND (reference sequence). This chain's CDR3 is CASNVGDRTGYTF. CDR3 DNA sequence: TGTGCCAGTAATGTTGGGGACAGAACTGGCTACACCTTC.

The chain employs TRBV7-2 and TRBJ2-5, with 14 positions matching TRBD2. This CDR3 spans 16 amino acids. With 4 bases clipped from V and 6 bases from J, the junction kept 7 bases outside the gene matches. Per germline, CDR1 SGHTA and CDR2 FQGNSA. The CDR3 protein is CASSSRLAGGQQTQYF. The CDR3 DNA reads TGTGCCAGCAGCTCACGACTAGCGGGGGGGCAACAGACCCAGTACTTC.

The CDR3 protein is CASSLVGTVYEQYF. CDR3 DNA: TGTGCCAGCAGCTTAGTCGGAACAGTCTACGAGCAGTACTTC. The rearrangement links TRBV7-9 to TRBJ2-7; D is ambiguous. CDR1 and CDR2 (germline): SEHNR, FQNEAQ (reference sequence). The V end was cut by 1 base, the J end by 3 bases, with 10 bases between. The CDR3 consists of 14 residues.

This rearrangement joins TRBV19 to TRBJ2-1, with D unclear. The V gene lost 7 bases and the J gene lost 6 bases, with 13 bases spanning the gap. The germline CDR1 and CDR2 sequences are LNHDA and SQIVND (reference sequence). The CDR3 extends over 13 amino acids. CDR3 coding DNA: TGTGCCAGTACCGGATACAGTCCCAATGAGCAGTTCTTC. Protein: CASTGYSPNEQFF.

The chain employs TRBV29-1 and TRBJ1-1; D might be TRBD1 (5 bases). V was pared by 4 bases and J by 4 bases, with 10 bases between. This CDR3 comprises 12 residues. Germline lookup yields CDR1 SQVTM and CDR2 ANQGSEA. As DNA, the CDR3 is TGCAGCGTTGGGCAGGGCCTCACTGAAGCTTTCTTT. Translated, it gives CSVGQGLTEAFF.

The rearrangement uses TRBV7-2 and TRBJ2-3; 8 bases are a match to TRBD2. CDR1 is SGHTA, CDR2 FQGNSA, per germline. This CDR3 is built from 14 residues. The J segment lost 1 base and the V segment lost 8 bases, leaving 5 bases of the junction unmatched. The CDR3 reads CASGDSGGTDTQYF. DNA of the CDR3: TGTGCCAGCGGCGATAGCGGGGGCACAGATACGCAGTATTTT.

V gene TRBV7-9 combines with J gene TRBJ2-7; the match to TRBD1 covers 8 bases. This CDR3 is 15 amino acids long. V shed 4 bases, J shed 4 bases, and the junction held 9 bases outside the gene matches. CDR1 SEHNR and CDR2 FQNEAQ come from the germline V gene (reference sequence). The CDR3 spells CASSSSGTGRYEQYF. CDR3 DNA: TGTGCCAGCAGCTCTTCCGGGACAGGCAGGTACGAGCAGTACTTC.

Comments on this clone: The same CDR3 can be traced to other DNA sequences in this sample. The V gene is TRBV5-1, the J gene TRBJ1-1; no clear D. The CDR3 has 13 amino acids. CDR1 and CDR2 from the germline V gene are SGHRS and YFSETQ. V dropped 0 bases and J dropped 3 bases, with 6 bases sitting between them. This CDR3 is CASSLGQYTEAFF. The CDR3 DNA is TGCGCCAGCAGCTTGGGTCAGTACACTGAAGCTTTCTTT.

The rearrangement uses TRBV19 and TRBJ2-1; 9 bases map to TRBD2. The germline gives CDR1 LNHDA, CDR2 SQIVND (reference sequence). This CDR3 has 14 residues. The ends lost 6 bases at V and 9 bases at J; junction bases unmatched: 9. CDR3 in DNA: TGTGCCAGTAGACTAAGCGGGGGGCTCGGTGAGCAGTTCTTC. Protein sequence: CASRLSGGLGEQFF.

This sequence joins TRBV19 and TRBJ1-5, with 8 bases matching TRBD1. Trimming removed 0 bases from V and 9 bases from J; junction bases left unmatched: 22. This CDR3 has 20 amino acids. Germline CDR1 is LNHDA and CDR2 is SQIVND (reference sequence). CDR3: CASSIDLPGQGKGNYRPQHF. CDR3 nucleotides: TGTGCCAGTAGTATAGATCTTCCCGGACAGGGCAAAGGGAACTATCGGCCCCAGCATTTT.

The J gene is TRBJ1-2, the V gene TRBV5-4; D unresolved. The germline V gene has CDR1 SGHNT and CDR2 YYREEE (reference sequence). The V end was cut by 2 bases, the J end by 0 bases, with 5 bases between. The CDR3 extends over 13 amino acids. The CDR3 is CASSFGSNYGYTF. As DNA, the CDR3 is TGTGCCAGCAGCTTCGGGTCTAACTATGGCTACACCTTC.

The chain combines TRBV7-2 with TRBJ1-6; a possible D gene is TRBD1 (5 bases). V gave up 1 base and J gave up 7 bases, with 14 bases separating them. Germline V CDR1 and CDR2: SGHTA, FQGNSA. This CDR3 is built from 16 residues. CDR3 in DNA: TGTGCCAGCAGCTTAGTAGGTGGCGGGGCCAATTCACCCCTCCACTTT. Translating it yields CASSLVGGGANSPLHF.

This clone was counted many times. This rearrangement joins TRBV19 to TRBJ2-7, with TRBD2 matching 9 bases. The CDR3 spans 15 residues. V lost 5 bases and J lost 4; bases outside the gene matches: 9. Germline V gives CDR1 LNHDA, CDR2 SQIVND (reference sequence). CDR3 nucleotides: TGTGCCAGTAGTGCCTCCAGCGGGGGGTATTACGAGCAGTACTTC. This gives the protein CASSASSGGYYEQYF.

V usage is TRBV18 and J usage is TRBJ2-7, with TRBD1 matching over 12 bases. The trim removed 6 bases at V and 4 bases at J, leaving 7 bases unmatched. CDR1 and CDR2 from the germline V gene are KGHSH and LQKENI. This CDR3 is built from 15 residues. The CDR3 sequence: CASSNTGQGAYEQYF. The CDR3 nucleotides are TGTGCCAGCTCGAATACGGGACAGGGGGCGTACGAGCAGTACTTC.

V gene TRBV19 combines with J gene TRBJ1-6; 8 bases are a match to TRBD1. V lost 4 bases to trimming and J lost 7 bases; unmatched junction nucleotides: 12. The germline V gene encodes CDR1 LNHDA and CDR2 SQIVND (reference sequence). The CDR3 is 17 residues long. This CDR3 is CASSTLTGQGPNSPLHF. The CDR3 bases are TGTGCCAGTAGTACTCTCACCGGACAGGGACCAAATTCACCCCTCCACTTT.

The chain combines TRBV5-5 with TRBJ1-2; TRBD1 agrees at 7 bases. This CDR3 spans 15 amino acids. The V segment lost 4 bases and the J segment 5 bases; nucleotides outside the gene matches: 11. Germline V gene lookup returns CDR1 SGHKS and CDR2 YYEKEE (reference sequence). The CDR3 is CASSLSTGWGYGYTF. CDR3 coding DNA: TGTGCCAGCAGCCTCTCGACAGGGTGGGGATATGGCTACACCTTC.

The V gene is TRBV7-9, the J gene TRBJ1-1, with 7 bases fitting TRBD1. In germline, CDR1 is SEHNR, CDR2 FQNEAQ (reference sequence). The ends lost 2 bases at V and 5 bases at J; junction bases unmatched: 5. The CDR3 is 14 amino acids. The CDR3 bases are TGTGCCAGCAGCTTAAAGGGGGCAAGGACTGAAGCTTTCTTT. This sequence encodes CASSLKGARTEAFF.